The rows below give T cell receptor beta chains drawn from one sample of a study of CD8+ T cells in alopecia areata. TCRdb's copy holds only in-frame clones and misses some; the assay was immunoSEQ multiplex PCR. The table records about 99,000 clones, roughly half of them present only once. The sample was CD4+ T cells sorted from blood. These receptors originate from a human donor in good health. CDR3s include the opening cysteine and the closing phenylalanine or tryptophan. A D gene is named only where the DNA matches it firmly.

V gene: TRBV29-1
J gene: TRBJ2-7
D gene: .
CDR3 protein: CSVSEGGLYEQYF

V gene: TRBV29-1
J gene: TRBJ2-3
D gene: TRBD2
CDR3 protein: CSVERLAGGTDTQYF

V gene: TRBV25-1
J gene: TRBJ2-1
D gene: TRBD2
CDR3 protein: CASSESGSSYNEQFF

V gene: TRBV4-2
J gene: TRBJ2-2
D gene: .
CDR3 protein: CASSPRDNTGELFF

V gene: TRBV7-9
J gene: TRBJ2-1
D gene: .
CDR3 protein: CASSLARPQGYEQFF

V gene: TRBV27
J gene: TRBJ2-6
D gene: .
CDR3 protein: CASSRYSGANVLTF

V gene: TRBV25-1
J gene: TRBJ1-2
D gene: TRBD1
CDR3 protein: CASSEDRGRISF

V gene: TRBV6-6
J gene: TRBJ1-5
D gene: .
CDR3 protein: CASSYGADNQPQHF

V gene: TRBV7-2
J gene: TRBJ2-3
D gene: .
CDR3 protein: CATRARGSTDTQYF

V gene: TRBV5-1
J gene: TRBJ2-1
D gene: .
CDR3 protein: CASSFRTLENEQFF

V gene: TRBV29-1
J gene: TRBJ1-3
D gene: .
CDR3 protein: CSVETGSGGNTIYF

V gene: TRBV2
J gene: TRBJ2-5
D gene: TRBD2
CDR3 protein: CASRERGGVETQYF

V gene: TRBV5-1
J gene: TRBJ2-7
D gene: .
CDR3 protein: CASSPAVLTYEQYF

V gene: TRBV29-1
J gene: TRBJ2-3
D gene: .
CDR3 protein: CSVEQAGHRTDTQYF

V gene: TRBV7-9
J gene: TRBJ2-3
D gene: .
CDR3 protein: CASSSLERLDTDTQYF

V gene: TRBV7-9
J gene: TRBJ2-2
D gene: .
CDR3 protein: CASSLYRGQTGELFF

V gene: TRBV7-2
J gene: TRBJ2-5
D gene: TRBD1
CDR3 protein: CASSLAAGGGETQYF

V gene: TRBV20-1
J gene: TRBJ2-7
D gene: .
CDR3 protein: CSAFRSYEQYF

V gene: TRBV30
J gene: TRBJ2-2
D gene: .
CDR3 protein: CAWRGGPNTGELFF

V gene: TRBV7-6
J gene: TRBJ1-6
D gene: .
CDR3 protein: CASSPDQGGSPLHF

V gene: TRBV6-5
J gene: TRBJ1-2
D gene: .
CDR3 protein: CASSYGQLYGYTF

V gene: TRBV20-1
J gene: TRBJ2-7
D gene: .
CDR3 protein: CSARDLSEQYF

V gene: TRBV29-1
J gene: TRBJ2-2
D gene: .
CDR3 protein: CSGQGRNTGELFF